Following are 20 T cell receptor beta chains from one sample sequenced in a study of cytomegalovirus exposure and HLA in healthy donors (dated by TCRdb to 2017 to 2019). Libraries were made using the immunoSEQ multiplex PCR assay. For the multiplex PCR, a mixture combining 60 forward primers for TCR Vbeta segments and 13 reverse primers for TCR Jbeta segments was used. The source is immuneACCESS, and TCRdb retained only in-frame sequences with V and J called. Part of the clones is not carried over; for the studies checked, unresolved V genes explain less than half of this, and the remainder is unexplained. Counted in this sample were about 96,000 clones; 60% to 75% of them appeared once. Approximately 3.2% of the sample is held by the ten biggest clonotypes. Sequences were obtained from PBMCs. The receptors were sampled from a female donor in good health and CMV-seropositive.

This rearrangement joins TRBV13 to TRBJ2-7, with D perhaps matching TRBD2 (5 bases). The CDR3 runs to 13 residues. From germline, CDR1 is PRHDT and CDR2 FYEKMQ (reference sequence). Trimming took off 1 base at V and 6 bases at J, with 10 bases between the two ends. CDR3 in amino acids: CASSLEAGTEQYF. In DNA form, the CDR3 reads TGTGCCAGCAGCTTAGAGGCGGGTACCGAGCAGTACTTC.

This chain links TRBV29-1 with TRBJ1-1, with 7 positions matching TRBD1. V shed 6 bases and J 5 bases; nucleotides not matched to a gene: 9. The length of the CDR3 is 13 residues. Germline values: CDR1 SQVTM, CDR2 ANQGSEA. The CDR3 bases are TGCAGCGTCGCCGGGACAGCCCATACTGAAGCTTTCTTT. As protein: CSVAGTAHTEAFF.

V usage is TRBV2 and J usage is TRBJ2-7, with TRBD1 matching over 11 bases. V shed 7 bases, J shed 3 bases, and the junction held 5 bases outside the gene matches. Looked up from germline, CDR1 is SNHLY and CDR2 is FYNNEI. This CDR3 is built from 14 residues. CDR3 protein: CASNPGQGVYEQYF. DNA of the CDR3: TGTGCCAGCAACCCGGGACAGGGGGTCTACGAGCAGTACTTC.

V and J are TRBV5-6 and TRBJ2-5, with 8 bases matching TRBD2. Germline loops: CDR1 SGHDT, CDR2 YYEEEE. Losses at the gene ends were 0 bases for V and 5 bases for J; bases not matched to a gene: 6. CDR3 size: 15 residues. The CDR3 bases are TGTGCCAGCAGCTTGGCGGGAGCGGGGGACGAGACCCAGTACTTC. This translates into CASSLAGAGDETQYF. Full variable domain (missing parts from reference TRBV5-6 and TRBJ2-5): DAGVTQSPTHLIKTRGQQVTLRCSPKSGHDTVSWYQQALGQGPQFIFQYYEEEERQRGNFPDRFSGHQFPNYSSELNVNALLLGDSALYLCASSLAGAGDETQYFGPGTRLLVL.

This rearrangement joins TRBV6-5 to TRBJ2-4, with TRBD1 identical over 7 bases. V trimming: 4 bases; J trimming: 8 bases; junction bases outside the gene matches: 2. CDR3 length equals 12 residues. Germline CDR1 reads MNHEY; CDR2 reads SVGAGI. CDR3 in DNA: TGTGCCAGCAGTTCCGACAGGGACATTCAGTACTTC. This codes for CASSSDRDIQYF.

The chain carries TRBV23-1 and TRBJ2-2; no firm D call. TRBV23-1 is an ORF; its function is uncertain. This CDR3 comprises 10 residues. V lost 10 bases, J lost 6 bases, and 6 bases lay in between. The CDR3 reads CATQSGELFF. The CDR3 nucleotides are TGCGCCACCCAGTCCGGGGAGCTGTTTTTT.

The rearrangement links TRBV28 to TRBJ2-5; D not certain. The length of the CDR3 is 15 residues. Deletions cut 5 bases from V and 1 base from J, with 14 bases between. Germline loops: CDR1 MDHEN, CDR2 SYDVKM. In DNA form, the CDR3 reads TGTGCCAGCAGTCTCTCCGCCGGGTTCCAAGAGACCCAGTACTTC. As protein: CASSLSAGFQETQYF.

The chain joins TRBV30 to TRBJ1-4; D not resolved. Germline-derived CDR1 and CDR2 are GTSNPN and SVGIG (reference sequence). The V gene lost 5 bases and the J gene lost 5 bases, with 12 bases spanning the gap. The CDR3 has 13 residues. In DNA, the CDR3 is TGTGCCTGGCAACAGCCTCACAATGAAAAACTGTTTTTT. It is translated as CAWQQPHNEKLFF.

The CDR3 DNA reads TGTGCCAGCAGCTCCTCTAGCGGCACCGGGGAGCTGTTTTTT. Its translation is CASSSSSGTGELFF. The chain combines TRBV7-3 with TRBJ2-2, with 7 bases fitting TRBD2. Looked up from germline, CDR1 is SGHTA and CDR2 is FQGTGA. CDR3 length: 14 residues. V shed 4 bases, J shed 4 bases, and the junction held 3 bases outside the gene matches.

The chain joins TRBV28 to TRBJ1-2; D remains unclear. V lost 5 bases, J lost 4 bases, and 8 bases lay in between. The germline V gene has CDR1 MDHEN and CDR2 SYDVKM. The CDR3 length is 12 residues. The CDR3 bases are TGTGCCAGCAGTGCCCTAGGCTATGGCTACACCTTC. It translates to CASSALGYGYTF.

The chain uses TRBV10-3 and TRBJ1-6; D remains unclear. Germline CDR1 is ENHRY and CDR2 is SYGVKD. Trimming stripped 0 bases from V and 7 bases from J, with 13 bases between. The CDR3 is made up of 16 amino acids. CDR3 in amino acids: CAISESEGSGNSPLHF. The CDR3 DNA sequence: TGTGCCATCAGTGAGTCAGAGGGTTCGGGAAATTCACCCCTCCACTTT.

This chain links TRBV4-2 with TRBJ2-2; unclear D gene. V lost 1 base and J 0 bases, leaving 12 bases between the germline ends. Germline V gene data show CDR1 as LGHNA and CDR2 as YNFKEQ. This CDR3 is 17 amino acids long. As DNA, the CDR3 is TGTGCCAGCAGCCAAGGCCCGACGAGGTCGAACACCGGGGAGCTGTTTTTT. It yields the protein CASSQGPTRSNTGELFF.

There are many counts of this clone. V gene TRBV10-3 combines with J gene TRBJ2-7, with a tentative D call TRBD2 (6 bases). The germline V and J ends were trimmed by 0 bases and 9 bases, with 6 bases remaining between them. CDR1 is ENHRY, CDR2 SYGVKD, per germline. The CDR3 has 11 amino acids. CDR3 residues: CAISESGGQYF. DNA for the CDR3: TGTGCCATCAGTGAGTCGGGGGGGCAGTACTTC.

The chain employs TRBV29-1 and TRBJ2-3; D is unresolved. CDR3 length equals 11 residues. V was clipped by 4 bases and J by 6 bases, with 8 bases between them. Germline-derived CDR1 and CDR2 are SQVTM and ANQGSEA. The CDR3 protein is CSVGPGDTQYF. The CDR3 nucleotides are TGCAGCGTTGGTCCCGGGGATACGCAGTATTTT.

The chain is built from TRBV30 and TRBJ1-5, with 8 nucleotides matching TRBD1. CDR1 GTSNPN and CDR2 SVGIG come from the germline V gene (reference sequence). The V gene end was trimmed by 7 bases and the J gene end by 5 bases; junction bases not matched to a gene: 7. This CDR3 spans 13 amino acids. CDR3 sequence reads: CAFGTGFYQPQHF. The DNA of the CDR3 is TGTGCCTTTGGGACAGGATTTTATCAGCCCCAGCATTTT.

The chain is built from TRBV29-1 and TRBJ2-5, with 10 nucleotides matching TRBD1. The CDR3 runs 13 residues. CDR1 and CDR2 (germline): SQVTM, ANQGSEA. The V segment lost 7 bases and the J segment 1 base; nucleotides outside the gene matches: 3. The CDR3 DNA reads as TGCAGCGCCGACAGGGGGCTCCAAGAGACCCAGTACTTC. Amino acids: CSADRGLQETQYF.

The chain uses TRBV9 and TRBJ1-6; no definite D call. CDR3 length equals 12 residues. Trimming cost V 2 bases and J 9 bases, with 6 bases left between them. Germline V gives CDR1 SGDLS, CDR2 YYNGEE. CDR3 sequence: CASSVSVSPLHF. CDR3 sequence (DNA): TGTGCCAGCAGCGTTAGTGTTTCACCCCTCCACTTT. The variable domain in full, completed from reference TRBV9 and TRBJ1-6, reads DSGVTQTPKHLITATGQRVTLRCSPRSGDLSVYWYQQSLDQGLQFLIQYYNGEERAKGNILERFSAQQFPDLHSELNLSSLELGDSALYFCASSVSVSPLHFGNGTRLTVT.

This chain connects TRBV25-1 to TRBJ2-2; D might be TRBD1 (5 bases). Germline values: CDR1 MGHDK, CDR2 SYGVNS. The CDR3 consists of 12 residues. V was shortened by 4 bases and J by 7 bases, with 7 bases between the two germline ends. The CDR3 bases are TGTGCCAGCAGTGTAGGGGACGGGGAGCTGTTTTTT. This translates into CASSVGDGELFF. The full variable domain, completed using reference TRBV25-1 and TRBJ2-2, is EADIYQTPRYLVIGTGKKITLECSQTMGHDKMYWYQQDPGMELHLIHYSYGVNSTEKGDLSSESTVSRIRTEHFPLTLESARPSHTSQYLCASSVGDGELFFGEGSRLTVL.

This clone has a handful of counts. Written as DNA, the CDR3 is TGTGCCAGCAGTTTCAACTATGAAGCTTTCTTT. It encodes CASSFNYEAFF. The chain joins TRBV6-5 to TRBJ1-1; no definite D call. The germline gives CDR1 MNHEY, CDR2 SVGAGI. Trimming shortened V by 4 bases and J by 7 bases, and 7 bases separated the two germline ends. The CDR3 runs 11 residues.

The J gene is TRBJ2-1, the V gene TRBV6-1, with 12 bases aligning to TRBD2. Germline CDR1 is MNHNS and CDR2 is SASEGT. The CDR3 runs to 15 residues. V shed 2 bases and J 5 bases; nucleotides not matched to a gene: 1. The CDR3: CASSERLAGDNEQFF. The CDR3 DNA sequence: TGTGCCAGCAGTGAACGACTAGCGGGAGACAATGAGCAGTTCTTC.